This T cell receptor (beta chain) was recorded in a study of blood T cell repertoires in COVID-19 (dated by TCRdb to the early 2020s). For the study in its entirety: Collaborator samples came from the United States, Italy and Spain and covered acute and convalescent phases of COVID-19. The prospective study material was composed of cDNA or gDNA derived from T cells, B-cell-depleted T cells, or PBMCs. Subjects who had been exposed to COVID-19, were actively infected with it, or had recovered from it provided the deeply sampled blood TCRbeta repertoires that made up the dataset. The repertoires were released in a freely available public database meant as a resource for research on the immune response to SARS-CoV-2. The samples were drawn from the first 160 participants of the ongoing ImmuneRACE study and from 950 to 1,500 subjects provided by 6 global collaborators. A de-identified subject ID, COVID-19 status, age in years and sex were almost always included in the sample metadata. Where HLA class I and class II types were available, the types were taken from metadata supplied by the sample provider, not from assay-based typing. The study at large found these results: Clinical and demographic metadata were provided uncurated, with the amount varying by source and participant.

One collaborating source in Seattle enrolled patients while the patients were actively infected and followed the patients over time throughout the course of disease. Whole blood was collected in K2EDTA tubes by collaborating institutions according to the institutions' own protocols. For TCRbeta analysis, collaborators shipped samples as frozen whole blood, isolated PBMCs, or DNA extracted from either of those sample types. In regard to this clone: Its antigen is unknown. Base-call qualities are not available, and no considerably larger clone is one nucleotide away.

The germline V gene (reference sequence) supplies CDR1 SEHNR and CDR2 FQNEAQ. Cut back by 1 base and 4 bases, the V and J ends lie 11 bases apart. Taken from cysteine to phenylalanine, the CDR3 has 14 residues. Only the CDR3 part of the read is kept: 42 bases, read in frame from the first base. TCRbeta CDR3 regions were amplified from genomic DNA by means of the immunoSEQ Assay, a bias-controlled multiplex PCR. In the paper's pipeline: The number of nucleated cells in each sample was estimated from the amplification of reference gene primers within the assay. Sequence reads were collapsed and filtered to measure the absolute abundance of every unique TCRbeta CDR3 rearrangement. For each sample, productive Simpson clonality was calculated as the square root of Simpson's diversity index across productive rearrangements. Held by TCRdb, this immuneACCESS table contains in-frame sequences only and omits some clones. Under half of the omission traces to an unresolved V gene where checked; the cause of the rest is unknown. V, J and clone size are taken as reported in that table, and D and trimming were inferred from the DNA itself. For this sample there are around 370,000 clones; over 80% appear just once. The ten largest make up about 6% of the sample.

Sample: peripheral blood. This sequence uses TRBV7-9 and TRBJ2-7, with TRBD2 perhaps the D gene, on 6 matching bases. The receptor's source is a woman aged 50 to 60 with COVID-19, enrolled during active disease. The CDR3 region: CASSLGGTLYEQYF. The nucleotides read TGTGCCAGCAGCTTAGGTGGGACTCTGTACGAGCAGTACTTC.